These T cell receptor beta chains were read from a single sample in a study of OX40 agonist ivuxolimab in advanced cancers. Profiled with immunoSEQ multiplex PCR; TCRdb holds only in-frame clones, not every one. The table has about 46,000 clones, about four fifths seen once. The starting material was CD4+ or CD8+ T cells sorted from blood, obtained in a trial of the OX40 agonist ivuxolimab. The origin of the receptors is an adult with an advanced solid tumor such as melanoma, head and neck, liver or kidney cancer. The CDR3 runs from the conserved cysteine through the conserved F or W. A D gene is named only where the DNA matches it firmly. A clone size is listed for some rows: how often the clone was seen (once, few, many), or a class if it is expanded.

V gene: TRBV5-8; D gene: -; clone size: few; J gene: TRBJ1-5; CDR3 protein: CASSLEVGASNQPQHF; CDR3 DNA: TGTGCCAGCAGCTTGGAGGTCGGGGCATCCAATCAGCCCCAGCATTTT
V gene: TRBV5-4; D gene: -; clone size: -; J gene: TRBJ1-4; CDR3 protein: CASSSFSPTGKLFF; CDR3 DNA: TGTGCCAGCAGCTCTTTCAGTCCTACGGGAAAACTGTTTTTT
V gene: TRBV5-1; D gene: TRBD1; clone size: -; J gene: TRBJ1-1; CDR3 protein: CASSRQGDDTEAFF; CDR3 DNA: TGCGCCAGCAGCCGACAGGGTGACGACACTGAAGCTTTCTTT
V gene: TRBV4-2; D gene: -; clone size: -; J gene: TRBJ1-1; CDR3 protein: CASSQLGLAFF; CDR3 DNA: TGTGCCAGCAGCCAACTCGGCCTAGCTTTCTTT
V gene: TRBV6-5; D gene: -; clone size: -; J gene: TRBJ1-1; CDR3 protein: CASSYSWRDNVAFF; CDR3 DNA: TGTGCCAGCAGTTACTCGTGGAGGGACAATGTAGCTTTCTTT
V gene: TRBV6-6; D gene: TRBD1; clone size: once; J gene: TRBJ2-7; CDR3 protein: CASKNAGTEYF; CDR3 DNA: TGTGCCAGCAAGAATGCCGGGACAGAATACTTC
V gene: TRBV7-2; D gene: -; clone size: -; J gene: TRBJ1-1; CDR3 protein: CASRTMNTEAFF; CDR3 DNA: TGTGCCAGCAGGACAATGAACACTGAAGCTTTCTTT
V gene: TRBV7-9; D gene: -; clone size: -; J gene: TRBJ1-1; CDR3 protein: CASSLVNTEAFF; CDR3 DNA: TGTGCCAGCAGCTTAGTAAATACTGAAGCTTTCTTT
V gene: TRBV29-1; D gene: TRBD2; clone size: -; J gene: TRBJ2-5; CDR3 protein: CSAGLAGAETQYF; CDR3 DNA: TGCAGCGCAGGACTAGCGGGGGCGGAGACCCAGTACTTC
V gene: TRBV2; D gene: TRBD2; clone size: once; J gene: TRBJ2-5; CDR3 protein: CASTAGGGGETQYF; CDR3 DNA: TGTGCCAGCACCGCCGGGGGGGGCGGAGAGACCCAGTACTTC
V gene: TRBV4-1; D gene: TRBD2; clone size: few; J gene: TRBJ2-1; CDR3 protein: CASSQDAGGSYNEQFF; CDR3 DNA: TGCGCCAGCAGCCAAGACGCGGGGGGCTCCTACAATGAGCAGTTCTTC
V gene: TRBV4-1; D gene: -; clone size: -; J gene: TRBJ2-5; CDR3 protein: CASSRGGAWPQETQYF; CDR3 DNA: TGCGCCAGCAGCCGGGGCGGGGCCTGGCCGCAAGAGACCCAGTACTTC
V gene: TRBV6-4; D gene: TRBD1; clone size: -; J gene: TRBJ1-6; CDR3 protein: CASRPGQNSPLHF; CDR3 DNA: TGTGCCAGCAGACCGGGACAGAATTCACCCCTCCACTTT
V gene: TRBV4-1; D gene: -; clone size: -; J gene: TRBJ1-5; CDR3 protein: CASSRQLNQPQHF; CDR3 DNA: TGCGCCAGCAGCCGACAGCTCAATCAGCCCCAGCATTTT
V gene: TRBV4-1; D gene: -; clone size: -; J gene: TRBJ1-5; CDR3 protein: CASSPVDGNQPQHF; CDR3 DNA: TGCGCCAGCAGCCCGGTCGACGGAAATCAGCCCCAGCATTTT
V gene: TRBV27; D gene: -; clone size: -; J gene: TRBJ1-4; CDR3 protein: CASNNRVGEKLFF; CDR3 DNA: TGTGCCAGTAATAACAGGGTCGGGGAAAAACTGTTTTTT
V gene: TRBV4-2; D gene: -; clone size: -; J gene: TRBJ2-1; CDR3 protein: CASSQGSPGTHNEQFF; CDR3 DNA: TGTGCCAGCAGCCAAGGGTCCCCGGGTACACACAATGAGCAGTTCTTC
V gene: TRBV30; D gene: -; clone size: -; J gene: TRBJ2-3; CDR3 protein: CAWSGGTNTQYF; CDR3 DNA: TGTGCCTGGAGTGGGGGTACAAATACGCAGTATTTT
V gene: TRBV11-3; D gene: TRBD1; clone size: -; J gene: TRBJ2-5; CDR3 protein: CASSTRQGGQETQYF; CDR3 DNA: TGTGCCAGCAGCACTCGACAGGGCGGCCAAGAGACCCAGTACTTC
V gene: TRBV6-6; D gene: TRBD1; clone size: -; J gene: TRBJ1-1; CDR3 protein: CASRRLGQGPTEAFF; CDR3 DNA: TGTGCCAGCAGGAGACTCGGACAGGGGCCGACTGAAGCTTTCTTT
V gene: TRBV6-5; D gene: -; clone size: few; J gene: TRBJ1-4; CDR3 protein: CASPVLGEAPEKLFF; CDR3 DNA: TGTGCCAGCCCGGTCCTAGGCGAGGCTCCCGAAAAACTGTTTTTT
V gene: TRBV11-2; D gene: -; clone size: -; J gene: TRBJ2-2; CDR3 protein: CASRALRTNTGELFF; CDR3 DNA: TGTGCCAGCAGAGCCTTACGGACGAACACCGGGGAGCTGTTTTTT
V gene: TRBV11-2; D gene: TRBD1; clone size: -; J gene: TRBJ1-5; CDR3 protein: CASSTQGVGQPQHF; CDR3 DNA: TGTGCCAGCAGCACGCAGGGGGTCGGTCAGCCCCAGCATTTT
V gene: TRBV29-1; D gene: TRBD1; clone size: -; J gene: TRBJ1-2; CDR3 protein: CSAMTGNGYTF; CDR3 DNA: TGCAGCGCCATGACAGGGAATGGCTACACCTTC
V gene: TRBV19; D gene: TRBD1; clone size: few; J gene: TRBJ1-2; CDR3 protein: CASSNPTGYYGYTF; CDR3 DNA: TGTGCCAGTAGTAACCCGACAGGGTACTATGGCTACACCTTC
V gene: TRBV15; D gene: -; clone size: once; J gene: TRBJ2-2; CDR3 protein: CATSRDPDTGELFF; CDR3 DNA: TGTGCCACCAGCAGAGATCCCGACACCGGGGAGCTGTTTTTT
V gene: TRBV6-6; D gene: TRBD1; clone size: -; J gene: TRBJ1-1; CDR3 protein: CASSYGMTGDPEAFF; CDR3 DNA: TGTGCCAGCAGTTACGGAATGACAGGGGACCCTGAAGCTTTCTTT
V gene: TRBV11-2; D gene: -; clone size: -; J gene: TRBJ1-1; CDR3 protein: CASSLVETEAFF; CDR3 DNA: TGTGCCAGCAGCTTAGTCGAGACTGAAGCTTTCTTT
V gene: TRBV10-3; D gene: TRBD1; clone size: few; J gene: TRBJ1-3; CDR3 protein: CAISLTGEGNTIYF; CDR3 DNA: TGTGCCATCAGCCTCACAGGGGAAGGGAACACCATATATTTT
V gene: TRBV2; D gene: -; clone size: -; J gene: TRBJ2-7; CDR3 protein: CGEGRSSYEQYF; CDR3 DNA: TGTGGCGAGGGACGGTCCTCCTACGAGCAGTACTTC
V gene: TRBV7-9; D gene: TRBD1; clone size: -; J gene: TRBJ1-5; CDR3 protein: CASSLSTGTGGNQPQHF; CDR3 DNA: TGTGCCAGCAGCTTATCGACCGGGACAGGGGGCAATCAGCCCCAGCATTTT
V gene: TRBV5-4; D gene: TRBD1; clone size: once; J gene: TRBJ2-2; CDR3 protein: CASSQQGSGGELFF; CDR3 DNA: TGTGCCAGCAGCCAACAGGGGTCCGGCGGGGAGCTGTTTTTT
V gene: TRBV5-1; D gene: TRBD1; clone size: -; J gene: TRBJ2-7; CDR3 protein: CASSAGTGGDYEQYF; CDR3 DNA: TGCGCCAGCAGCGCCGGGACAGGGGGCGATTACGAGCAGTACTTC
V gene: TRBV6-5; D gene: TRBD1; clone size: -; J gene: TRBJ1-2; CDR3 protein: CASRGQAGYGYTF; CDR3 DNA: TGTGCCAGCAGGGGACAGGCGGGCTATGGCTACACCTTC
V gene: TRBV30; D gene: TRBD1; clone size: once; J gene: TRBJ1-1; CDR3 protein: CAWGQGRTEAFF; CDR3 DNA: TGTGCCTGGGGACAGGGGCGAACTGAAGCTTTCTTT
V gene: TRBV5-1; D gene: TRBD1; clone size: -; J gene: TRBJ2-2; CDR3 protein: CASSLGQGGTGELFF; CDR3 DNA: TGCGCCAGCAGCTTGGGACAGGGCGGCACCGGGGAGCTGTTTTTT
V gene: TRBV4-1; D gene: -; clone size: few; J gene: TRBJ1-3; CDR3 protein: CASSQEGGRNTIYF; CDR3 DNA: TGCGCCAGCAGCCAAGAGGGGGGGCGAAACACCATATATTTT